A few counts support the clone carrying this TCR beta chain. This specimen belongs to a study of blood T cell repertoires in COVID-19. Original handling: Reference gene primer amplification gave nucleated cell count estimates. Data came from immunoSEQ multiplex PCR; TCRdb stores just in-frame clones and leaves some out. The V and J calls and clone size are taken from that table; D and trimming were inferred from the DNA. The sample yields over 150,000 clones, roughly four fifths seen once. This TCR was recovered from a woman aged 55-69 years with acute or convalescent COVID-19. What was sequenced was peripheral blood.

CDR3 loop: CASSHHQRGGQETQYF. CDR3 bases: TGTGCCAGCAGCCACCACCAGCGGGGGGGCCAAGAGACCCAGTACTTC. The chain is built from TRBV3-1 (or the pseudogene TRBV3-2) and TRBJ2-5; 10 positions agree with TRBD2. J gave up 1 base and V 3 bases, and 5 bases lay outside the gene matches. CDR3 length: 16 residues. CDR1 and CDR2 (germline): LGHDT, YNNKEL (reference sequence).